This record concerns one T cell receptor beta chain sequence. Its antigen is not known. Germline trimming cut 4 bases from V and 5 bases from J; bases unmatched to any gene: 12. CDR1 is SGDLS, CDR2 YYNGEE, per germline. CDR3 length: 17 residues. The PCR was carried out with 60 Vbeta primers and 13 Jbeta primers. The table came from immunoSEQ multiplex PCR; TCRdb's copy has only in-frame clones and leaves some out. Among over 95,000 clones, about 74% were seen once, and the ten largest hold roughly 7.1%. The data are from a study of cytomegalovirus exposure and HLA in healthy donors. Study-level results: It was reported in a later analysis that an Asian-associated ancestry cluster showed fewer N-insertions than the 666-donor mean. It was shown in a later analysis that HLA-associated TCR beta chains were more clonally expanded than other, equally common chains. Immune exposure data for these donors was limited to CMV serostatus.

The source material was PBMCs. The chain is built from TRBV9 and TRBJ2-5; 12 nucleotides align to TRBD2. This receptor was taken from a female donor in good health and CMV-seronegative. This chain's CDR3 is CASSPRGLAGGRETQYF. The CDR3 region has the DNA TGTGCCAGCAGCCCCAGAGGTCTAGCGGGGGGGCGGGAGACCCAGTACTTC.